Each of the 4 T cell receptor beta chains below was sequenced from the same sample in a study of memory CD4+ T cells and cytomegalovirus serostatus. The repertoire was sequenced with immunoSEQ multiplex PCR; TCRdb's copy has only in-frame clones and lacks some. The sample carries some 95,000 clones, under 90% recorded once. The sort gate was single viable CD3+CD4+CD8-CD45RO+ cells for memory CD4+ T cells. The sequenced sample was memory CD4+ T cells from blood. These receptors were collected from an adult in good health and CMV-seropositive.

V gene TRBV7-2 combines with J gene TRBJ1-1, with D maybe TRBD1 (6 bases). Per germline, CDR1 SGHTA and CDR2 FQGNSA. This CDR3 has 15 residues. V lost 6 bases and J lost 1, with 15 bases in between. The CDR3 nucleotides read TGTGCCAGCAGGGTCTGGGGGGCGGGGAACACTGAAGCTTTCTTT. Protein: CASRVWGAGNTEAFF.

The CDR3 coding sequence is TGTGCCAGCAACGCGGGACTAGCGGGAGTCAATGAGCAGTTCTTC. Translating gives CASNAGLAGVNEQFF. The chain carries TRBV6-6 and TRBJ2-1; 14 bases are shared with TRBD2. J was trimmed by 6 bases and V by 7 bases; bases with no gene match: 5. Germline V gene data show CDR1 as MNHNY and CDR2 as SVGAGI (reference sequence). There are 15 residues in the CDR3.

The rearrangement joins TRBV27 to TRBJ2-5, with D uncertain. The germline CDR1 and CDR2 sequences are MNHEY and SMNVEV (reference sequence). Trimming took off 0 bases at V and 1 base at J, with 12 bases between the two ends. CDR3 length: 16 amino acids. The CDR3 reads CASSLSWAQAQETQYF. In DNA, the CDR3 is TGTGCCAGCAGTTTATCGTGGGCTCAGGCCCAAGAGACCCAGTACTTC.

This clone has a handful of counts. This rearrangement joins TRBV11-2 to TRBJ2-7; D is perhaps TRBD1 or TRBD2 (5 bases each). The length of the CDR3 is 15 residues. Germline CDR1 and CDR2: SGHAT and FQNNGV. Trimming took 2 bases from V and 1 from J, leaving 12 bases between them. This CDR3 reads CASSLLGDGSYEQYF. The CDR3 nucleotides are TGTGCCAGCAGCTTACTAGGGGACGGATCCTACGAGCAGTACTTC.